This T cell receptor (beta chain) was recorded in a study of blood T cells in healthy people across ages. Study-wide results and limits: Per million T cells, the diversity of TCR beta decreased roughly linearly as age advanced. Estimates based on one million T cells were treated as lower bounds.

V dropped 5 bases and J dropped 5 bases, with 13 bases sitting between them. The germline gives CDR1 SSHAT, CDR2 FNYEAQ (reference sequence). This CDR3 has 14 amino acids. A few counts support this clonotype. Its specificity is unknown. Primed by a sample-barcoded 5' primer and a J-beta primer mix, a second PCR proceeded for 7 to 11 cycles. A single record per CDR3 protein comes from TCRdb applying MiXCR to the 5' RACE reads. The data show 710,000 or so distinct CDR3 sequences, with 20% to 25% seen just once and around a fifth held by the top ten. The total RNA that was extracted per sample amounted to at least 5.5 micrograms.

This clonotype was obtained from a man aged 65 to 85 in good health. J is TRBJ2-1 and V is TRBV7-7; D is unclear. Sequences were obtained from blood. The CDR3 protein is CASSPSGSNNEQFF. Written as DNA, the CDR3 is TGTGCCAGCAGCCCGAGTGGATCTAACAATGAGCAGTTCTTC.